These T cell receptor beta chains were read from a single sample in a study of tumor-infiltrating lymphocytes in glioblastoma multiforme. TCRdb recomputed calls from the multiplex PCR reads with MiXCR, one row per CDR3 protein. The sample lists tens of thousands of distinct CDR3 sequences; around 55% were seen once. The sequencing input was brain tumor tissue. The receptor source for this set is a male donor with glioblastoma. Each CDR3 is given with its conserved first and last residue. D genes are given only for firm matches. Part of the rows lack a size; the others show once, few, many or a class for expanded clones.

v_gene	len	abundance	d_gene	j_gene	CDR3aa	CDR3nt
TRBV19	14	-	TRBD1	TRBJ1-5	CASSSLGQAQPQHF	TGTGCCAGTAGTTCCCTGGGACAGGCACAGCCCCAGCATTTT
TRBV11-3	15	-	TRBD2	TRBJ2-1	CASSSGTSGMNEWFF	TGTGCCAGCTCATCGGGGACTAGCGGGATGAATGAGTGGTTCTTC
TRBV5-4	13	-	-	TRBJ2-3	CVSSADRADMQYF	TGTGTCAGCAGCGCGGACAGAGCAGATATGCAGTATTTT
TRBV29-1	12	-	-	TRBJ2-1	CSAFRDNNEQFF	TGCAGCGCATTCCGGGACAACAATGAGCAGTTCTTC
TRBV6-6	14	-	TRBD1	TRBJ1-2	CASSFIGGSYGYTF	TGTGCCAGCAGCTTCATAGGGGGCTCCTATGGCTACACCTTC
TRBV11-1	14	-	TRBD1	TRBJ1-4	CASSRDREAEKLFF	TGTGCCAGCAGCCGGGACAGGGAAGCGGAAAAACTGTTTTTT
TRBV4-3	16	-	TRBD2	TRBJ2-1	CASSQGDGGRDNEQFF	TGCGCCAGCAGCCAAGGGGATGGCGGGAGGGACAATGAGCAGTTCTTC
TRBV6-6	15	many	TRBD1	TRBJ1-3	CASTENRGVGNTIYF	TGTGCCAGCACCGAAAACAGGGGAGTCGGAAACACCATATATTTT
TRBV6-1	15	-	-	TRBJ2-5	CASSYTRRVQETQYF	TGTGCCAGCAGTTACACCAGGAGGGTACAAGAGACCCAGTACTTC
TRBV20-1	16	-	-	TRBJ2-7	CSARDGVRGLSYEQYF	TGCAGTGCTAGAGATGGGGTACGGGGTCTTTCCTACGAGCAGTACTTC
TRBV7-9	15	many	TRBD2	TRBJ2-1	CASSLSGSGRNEQFF	TGTGCCAGCAGCCTTAGCGGGAGTGGACGGAATGAGCAGTTCTTC
TRBV20-1	10	-	-	TRBJ2-7	CSARNLDQYF	TGCAGTGCTAGAAACCTCGACCAGTACTTC
TRBV20-1	17	-	-	TRBJ2-7	CSAFGLWGTSGPYEQYF	TGCAGTGCCTTCGGGCTGTGGGGAACCAGCGGGCCCTACGAGCAGTACTTC
TRBV29-1	14	medium-sized	TRBD2	TRBJ2-1	CSVSFGRARNEQFF	TGCAGCGTTTCTTTCGGGAGGGCCCGGAATGAGCAGTTCTTC
TRBV6-2/TRBV6-3	14	-	TRBD2	TRBJ2-2	CASIGLVVAGELLF	TGTGCCAGCATAGGACTAGTGGTCGCCGGGGAGCTGCTTTTT
TRBV11-1	13	-	-	TRBJ1-2	CARSPRTDNGYTF	TGTGCCAGGAGCCCACGGACAGATAATGGCTACACCTTC
TRBV6-1	15	-	-	TRBJ1-4	CASSEYETTNEKLFF	TGTGCCAGCAGTGAATACGAAACAACTAATGAAAAACTGTTTTTT
TRBV12-3/TRBV12-4	14	once	-	TRBJ1-3	CASSLRGIGNTIYF	TGTGCCAGCAGTTTGAGGGGGATTGGAAACACCATATATTTT
TRBV6-5	15	-	-	TRBJ1-1	CASSYFRDMNTEAFF	TGTGCCAGCAGTTATTTCCGGGACATGAACACTGAGGCTTTCTTT
TRBV6-5	17	-	-	TRBJ1-6	CASNDKYPGAYNSPHHF	TGTGCCAGCAATGATAAATATCCGGGGGCCTACAATTCACCCCACCACTTT
TRBV29-1	12	many	TRBD2	TRBJ2-5	CSAQSGSETQYF	TGCAGCGCGCAGAGCGGGAGCGAGACCCAGTACTTC
TRBV4-1	16	few	TRBD1	TRBJ1-1	CASSQGTGRGDTEAFF	TGCGCCAGCAGCCAAGGGACAGGACGTGGGGACACTGAAGCTTTCTTT
TRBV7-9	15	-	-	TRBJ1-4	CASSLGGSGIEKLFF	TGTGCCAGCAGCTTAGGAGGTTCAGGGATAGAAAAACTGTTTTTT
TRBV20-1	14	once	TRBD1	TRBJ1-2	CIARRDSTNHGYTF	TGCATTGCTAGGCGGGACAGCACTAACCATGGCTACACCTTC
TRBV11-2	14	-	-	TRBJ2-7	CASGLDRTNYEQYF	TGTGCCAGCGGCTTAGATCGGACAAACTACGAGCAGTACTTC
TRBV29-1	14	few	TRBD2	TRBJ2-1	CSVEEVAGLNEQFF	TGCAGCGTTGAAGAAGTAGCGGGACTCAATGAGCAGTTCTTC